These 23 T cell receptor beta chains were all obtained from the same sample, sequenced in a study of blood T cell repertoires in COVID-19. The table came from immunoSEQ multiplex PCR; TCRdb's copy has only in-frame clones and leaves some out. The sample yields approximately 140,000 clones, 80% to 90% seen once. Specimen: peripheral blood. These receptors were taken from a man older than 75 with acute or convalescent COVID-19.

In this sample, this clone turned up once. V usage is TRBV2 and J usage is TRBJ2-1; 7 positions match TRBD2. The CDR3 totals 15 residues. The V and J ends lost 2 bases and 0 bases, in that order; junction bases with no gene match: 1. CDR1 is SNHLY and CDR2 is FYNNEI in the germline V gene. The CDR3 coding sequence is TGTGCCAGCAGTGAACCGGGAGGCTCCTACAATGAGCAGTTCTTC. It is translated as CASSEPGGSYNEQFF.

The table lists this clone with a few counts. The chain carries TRBV5-1 and TRBJ1-1; D gene unclear. CDR3 length: 13 residues. Per germline, CDR1 SGHRS and CDR2 YFSETQ. V was pared by 1 base and J by 2 bases, with 6 bases between. In DNA form, the CDR3 reads TGCGCCAGCAGCTTGTTGGGCAACACTGAAGCTTTCTTT. Encoded protein: CASSLLGNTEAFF.

This rearrangement joins TRBV28 to TRBJ1-1; TRBD1 is a possible D gene (6 bases). Germline V lookup: CDR1 MDHEN, CDR2 SYDVKM. This CDR3 has 12 residues. The V end lost 6 bases, the J end lost 8 bases, and 13 bases lay between the germline ends. In nucleotides, the CDR3 is TGTGCCAGCAGAGGGGGACCCACCGAAGCTTTCTTT. It codes for CASRGGPTEAFF.

The chain has TRBV28 and TRBJ2-1, with 9 bases lining up with TRBD1. This CDR3 comprises 14 residues. Per the germline V gene, CDR1 is MDHEN and CDR2 is SYDVKM. V gave up 7 bases and J gave up 4 bases; unmatched junction bases: 5. The CDR3 loop is CASTRTGAYNEQFF. DNA for the CDR3: TGTGCCAGCACCCGGACAGGGGCGTACAATGAGCAGTTCTTC.

The rearrangement joins TRBV5-1 to TRBJ2-3; possible D gene TRBD1, 6 bases. From germline, CDR1 is SGHRS and CDR2 YFSETQ. The CDR3 consists of 21 residues. The V gene lost 0 bases and the J gene lost 3 bases, with 29 bases spanning the gap. The CDR3 spells CASSLVPQGVESGSVTDTQYF. The CDR3 DNA sequence: TGCGCCAGCAGCTTGGTCCCACAGGGTGTGGAATCTGGATCGGTGACAGATACGCAGTATTTT. The full variable domain, with the rest looked up from reference TRBV5-1 and TRBJ2-3, is KAGVTQTPRYLIKTRGQQVTLSCSPISGHRSVSWYQQTPGQGLQFLFEYFSETQRNKGNFPGRFSGRQFSNSRSEMNVSTLELGDSALYLCASSLVPQGVESGSVTDTQYFGPGTRLTVL.

The chain combines TRBV7-9 with TRBJ2-3; D ambiguous. Germline-derived CDR1 and CDR2 are SEHNR and FQNEAQ (reference sequence). CDR3 length equals 15 residues. V lost 1 base and J 1 base, leaving 9 bases between the germline ends. The CDR3 reads CASSLVTLGTDTQYF. In nucleotides, the CDR3 is TGTGCCAGCAGCTTAGTCACGCTAGGCACAGATACGCAGTATTTT.

This chain's CDR3 is CASSVQVTDTQYF. In DNA, the CDR3 is TGTGCCAGCAGCGTACAGGTTACAGATACGCAGTATTTT. J is TRBJ2-3 and V is TRBV7-3; perhaps TRBD1 as D (5 bases). Germline-derived CDR1 and CDR2 are SGHTA and FQGTGA. CDR3 length: 13 amino acids. The V end lost 5 bases, the J end lost 3 bases, and 9 bases lay between the germline ends. Supplemented by reference TRBV7-3 and TRBJ2-3, the full variable domain reads GAGVSQTPSNKVTEKGKYVELRCDPISGHTALYWYRQSLGQGPEFLIYFQGTGAADDSGLPNDRFFAVRPEGSVSTLKIQRTERGDSAVYLCASSVQVTDTQYFGPGTRLTVL.

This clone appeared a single time. V and J are TRBV28 and TRBJ1-2; weak D call: TRBD1 (6 bases). V lost 2 bases to trimming and J lost 7 bases, with 17 bases between them. Germline values: CDR1 MDHEN, CDR2 SYDVKM. The length of the CDR3 is 15 residues. The CDR3 sequence: CASSLSQGPRGGYTF. The CDR3 nucleotides are TGTGCCAGCAGTTTAAGTCAGGGGCCCCGCGGTGGCTACACCTTC.

The CDR3 DNA reads TGTGCCAGTAGTATTAAAGTTCGAGGAAACAATGAGCAGTTCTTC. Residues: CASSIKVRGNNEQFF. The chain employs TRBV19 and TRBJ2-1; D is undetermined. The CDR3 totals 15 residues. Germline-derived CDR1 and CDR2 are LNHDA and SQIVND (reference sequence). Trimming pared 3 bases from V and 5 bases from J, leaving 14 bases between.

The chain combines TRBV30 with TRBJ2-7; a possible D gene is TRBD2 (5 bases). This CDR3 has 12 residues. Germline-derived CDR1 and CDR2 are GTSNPN and SVGIG (reference sequence). V lost 5 bases, J lost 8 bases, and 16 bases lay in between. This chain's CDR3 is CAWGSEAGKQYF. The CDR3 DNA sequence: TGTGCCTGGGGAAGTGAGGCCGGGAAGCAGTACTTC.

The chain uses TRBV19 and TRBJ1-2; 9 bases align to TRBD1. After removal of 5 bases from V and 7 bases from J, the junction contained 8 bases not matched to a gene. CDR3 length equals 14 residues. Germline assignment: CDR1 LNHDA and CDR2 SQIVND (reference sequence). The DNA for the CDR3 is TGTGCCAGTAGTGTACAGGGGGCGCCTAGTGGCTACACCTTC. It specifies CASSVQGAPSGYTF.

The rearrangement links TRBV9 to TRBJ2-3, with 9 bases aligning to TRBD1. The CDR3 is made up of 15 amino acids. J lost 4 bases, V lost 3 bases, and 6 bases had no gene match. In germline, CDR1 is SGDLS, CDR2 YYNGEE. CDR3 amino acids: CASSGGTGRADTQYF. The CDR3 nucleotides are TGTGCCAGCAGCGGTGGGACAGGGCGTGCAGATACGCAGTATTTT.

This clone was seen more than once but under ten times. The chain recombines TRBV6-5 with TRBJ1-2; maybe TRBD1 (6 bases). The CDR3 is 13 amino acids. From germline, CDR1 is MNHEY and CDR2 SVGAGI. V lost 5 bases and J 2 bases, leaving 9 bases between the germline ends. The CDR3 DNA reads as TGTGCCAGCAGTCTAGGACAGAACTATGGCTACACCTTC. Encoded protein: CASSLGQNYGYTF.

Only a few counts were recorded for this clone. This chain uses TRBV28 with TRBJ1-6, with 12 bases fitting TRBD1. Germline loops: CDR1 MDHEN, CDR2 SYDVKM. The junction had 5 bases not matched to a gene; V was cut back by 5 bases and J by 0 bases. The CDR3 is 18 residues long. This chain's CDR3 is CASSPGTGGASYNSPLHF. The CDR3 coding sequence is TGTGCCAGCAGTCCCGGGACAGGGGGCGCCTCCTATAATTCACCCCTCCACTTT.

This chain connects TRBV28 to TRBJ2-7, with 13 positions matching TRBD2. The ends lost 6 bases at V and 5 bases at J; junction bases unmatched: 7. The CDR3 sequence is 15 residues long. Germline CDR1 and CDR2: MDHEN and SYDVKM. The CDR3 protein is CASSPETSGRNEQYF. CDR3 in DNA: TGTGCCAGCAGCCCAGAGACTAGCGGGAGGAACGAGCAGTACTTC.

The chain recombines TRBV9 with TRBJ2-2; possible D gene TRBD1, 6 bases. The CDR3 runs 15 residues. The germline V gene has CDR1 SGDLS and CDR2 YYNGEE. The V end was cut by 3 bases, the J end by 4 bases, with 13 bases between. DNA for the CDR3: TGTGCCAGCAGCGCACAGGGAATCGGCACCGGGGAGCTGTTTTTT. Translation gives CASSAQGIGTGELFF.

This clone was detected only a few times. V usage is TRBV6-5 and J usage is TRBJ2-7, with 7 bases that match TRBD2. Trimming cost V 8 bases and J 4 bases; bases outside gene matches: 14. CDR1 is MNHEY, CDR2 SVGAGI, per germline. The CDR3 runs to 15 residues. DNA of the CDR3: TGTGCCAGCCAGAGCGGGGAGGGCCTAGGGTACGAGCAGTACTTC. It codes for CASQSGEGLGYEQYF.

The chain uses TRBV9 and TRBJ1-2; 8 positions match TRBD1. This CDR3 region has 16 residues. Germline V lookup: CDR1 SGDLS, CDR2 YYNGEE. With V trimmed by 4 bases and J by 4 bases, 12 bases remained unmatched. CDR3 region: CASSPQTGGVPYGYTF. The CDR3 nucleotides read TGTGCCAGCAGCCCTCAAACAGGGGGGGTACCCTATGGCTACACCTTC.

This chain links TRBV5-1 with TRBJ2-3; 10 bases match TRBD2. CDR1 and CDR2 from the germline V gene are SGHRS and YFSETQ. This CDR3 contains 14 residues. Losses at the gene ends were 3 bases for V and 6 bases for J; bases not matched to a gene: 4. The CDR3 DNA reads TGCGCCAGCAGCTGGGCTAGCGGGAGTGATACGCAGTATTTT. This sequence encodes CASSWASGSDTQYF.

The V gene is TRBV27, the J gene TRBJ2-1; no clear D. This CDR3 region has 15 residues. V was clipped by 6 bases and J by 4 bases, with 16 bases between them. CDR1 is MNHEY, CDR2 SMNVEV, per germline (reference sequence). CDR3 region: CASSSASSGYNEQFF. CDR3 DNA sequence: TGTGCCAGCAGCTCCGCTAGTTCCGGATACAATGAGCAGTTCTTC.

The J gene is TRBJ2-7, the V gene TRBV7-9, with 7 nucleotides matching TRBD1. The V gene's germline CDR1 is SEHNR and CDR2 FQNEAQ (reference sequence). The CDR3 spans 17 residues. V lost 1 base, J lost 4 bases, and 13 bases stayed unmatched. CDR3 sequence (DNA): TGTGCCAGCAGCTTAGGAAGTTACAGCTTCAGGGGGTACGAGCAGTACTTC. Protein: CASSLGSYSFRGYEQYF.

V usage is TRBV4-1 and J usage is TRBJ2-6; 10 bases are shared with TRBD1. Trimming at V came to 3 bases and at J to 8 bases, leaving 19 bases not matched to a gene. Germline V lookup: CDR1 MGHRA, CDR2 YSYEKL. This CDR3 is built from 20 residues. CDR3 amino acids: CASSQRQGAEGRLVPNVLTF. In DNA form, the CDR3 reads TGCGCCAGCAGCCAGAGACAGGGGGCTGAGGGGCGGTTGGTACCCAACGTCCTGACTTTC.

The chain links TRBV9 to TRBJ2-5; 9 positions agree with TRBD1. V gave up 0 bases and J gave up 4 bases; unmatched junction bases: 4. Germline CDR1 is SGDLS and CDR2 is YYNGEE. The CDR3 sequence is 15 residues long. CDR3 sequence (DNA): TGTGCCAGCAGCGTAGGGACAGGGGTGACAGAGACCCAGTACTTC. Translation gives CASSVGTGVTETQYF.